The 18 T cell receptor beta chains below all came from one sample that was sequenced in a study of T cells after yellow fever vaccination. TCRdb processed the 5' RACE reads anew with MiXCR; each CDR3 protein has one entry. The sample holds 450,000 to 550,000 distinct CDR3 sequences; about a fifth are singletons and the top ten take roughly a sixth. Sample: PBMCs, taken approximately 20 days after the first yellow fever vaccination. These receptors originate from a man between 18 and 35 years old who received the YFV17D yellow fever vaccine.

The genes are TRBV5-1 and TRBJ2-3, with 7 bases fitting TRBD2. Germline CDR1 and CDR2: SGHRS and YFSETQ. After removal of 2 bases from V and 3 bases from J, the junction contained 6 bases not matched to a gene. The length of the CDR3 is 15 residues. The CDR3 region has the DNA TGCGCCAGCAGCTTCGCGCTAGCGGATACAGATACGCAGTATTTT. As protein: CASSFALADTDTQYF.

The chain recombines TRBV19 with TRBJ1-1, with a tentative D call TRBD1 (5 bases). Germline V gene data show CDR1 as LNHDA and CDR2 as SQIVND (reference sequence). The CDR3 has 10 residues. Deletions cut 8 bases from V and 7 bases from J, with 8 bases between. The chain's CDR3 is CASGQVEAFF. The CDR3 DNA reads as TGTGCCAGTGGACAAGTTGAAGCTTTCTTT. The full variable domain, in which reference TRBV19 and TRBJ1-1 provide the parts outside the CDR3, is DGGITQSPKYLFRKEGQNVTLSCEQNLNHDAMYWYRQDPGQGLRLIYYSQIVNDFQKGDIAEGYSVSREKKESFPLTVTSAQKNPTAFYLCASGQVEAFFGQGTRLTVV.

This chain's CDR3 is CASSVQQGGGNTIYF. DNA of the CDR3: TGTGCCAGCAGCGTGCAACAGGGAGGAGGAAACACCATATATTTT. This sequence joins TRBV7-2 and TRBJ1-3; a possible D gene is TRBD1 (6 bases). Trimming took 5 bases from V and 4 from J, leaving 15 bases between them. CDR3 size: 15 residues. CDR1 and CDR2 from the germline V gene are SGHTA and FQGNSA. The full variable domain, rest sourced from reference TRBV7-2 and TRBJ1-3, is GAGVSQSPSNKVTEKGKDVELRCDPISGHTALYWYRQSLGQGLEFLIYFQGNSAPDKSGLPSDRFSAERTGGSVSTLTIQRTQQEDSAVYLCASSVQQGGGNTIYFGEGSWLTVV.

This clonotype has a handful of counts. The rearrangement uses TRBV5-1 and TRBJ2-5; D remains unclear. V gave up 0 bases and J gave up 6 bases, with 15 bases separating them. Looked up from germline, CDR1 is SGHRS and CDR2 is YFSETQ. The CDR3 consists of 15 residues. As DNA, the CDR3 is TGCGCCAGCAGCTTGGTTGGAGCCTTTGGGCAGACCCAGTACTTC. Translated, it gives CASSLVGAFGQTQYF.

This clonotype was picked up a small number of times. As DNA, the CDR3 is TGTGCCTGGGACATCACAGCCGGGGAGCTGTTTTTT. This codes for CAWDITAGELFF. V gene TRBV30 combines with J gene TRBJ2-2; unclear D gene. From germline, CDR1 is GTSNPN and CDR2 SVGIG (reference sequence). This CDR3 has 12 amino acids. The V end was cut by 5 bases, the J end by 6 bases, with 10 bases between. The full variable domain, with the rest looked up from reference TRBV30 and TRBJ2-2, is SQTIHQWPATLVQPVGSPLSLECTVEGTSNPNLYWYRQAAGRGLQLLFYSVGIGQISSEVPQNLSASRPQDRQFILSSKKLLLSDSGFYLCAWDITAGELFFGEGSRLTVL.

In this sample, this clonotype turned up a few times. The CDR3 nucleotides read TGTGCCAGCAGTACTACAGGGTCCGGTGAAAAACTGTTTTTT. Amino acids: CASSTTGSGEKLFF. The J gene is TRBJ1-4, the V gene TRBV12-3 or TRBV12-4, with D possibly being TRBD1 (6 bases). V lost 5 bases to trimming and J lost 7 bases, with 14 bases between them. The CDR3 contains 14 residues.

This chain connects TRBV11-2 to TRBJ1-4; D remains unclear. V was pared by 4 bases and J by 0 bases, with 9 bases between. The CDR3 consists of 15 residues. Germline assignment: CDR1 SGHAT and CDR2 FQNNGV. As DNA, the CDR3 is TGTGCCAGCAGCTCCGACACCACAACTAATGAAAAACTGTTTTTT. It specifies CASSSDTTTNEKLFF.

This chain joins TRBV3-1 and TRBJ1-2; D may be TRBD1 (6 bases). This CDR3 is 14 amino acids long. The germline gives CDR1 LGHDT, CDR2 YNNKEL (reference sequence). Trimming left V 3 bases short and J 1 base short, with 9 bases between. CDR3 DNA: TGTGCCAGCAGCCACCAGGGGTTTAACTATGGCTACACCTTC. Translated: CASSHQGFNYGYTF.

This clonotype has at least ten counts. The V and J genes are TRBV7-6 and TRBJ2-7; maybe TRBD1 (6 bases). The germline V and J ends were trimmed by 5 bases and 5 bases, with 16 bases remaining between them. CDR1 is SGHVS and CDR2 is FNYEAQ in the germline V gene. The CDR3 loop spans 14 amino acids. The CDR3 coding sequence is TGTGCCAGCAGCACCACGACAGGCCCCCACGAGCAGTACTTC. Its translation is CASSTTTGPHEQYF. Variable domain in full (rest from reference TRBV7-6 and TRBJ2-7): GAGVSQSPRYKVTKRGQDVALRCDPISGHVSLYWYRQALGQGPEFLTYFNYEAQQDKSGLPNDRFSAERPEGSISTLTIQRTEQRDSAMYRCASSTTTGPHEQYFGPGTRLTVT.

This clonotype was seen repeatedly, ten times or more. J is TRBJ2-7 and V is TRBV5-1; 10 positions agree with TRBD2. The V gene end was trimmed by 6 bases and the J gene end by 4 bases; junction bases not matched to a gene: 4. The CDR3 spans 13 residues. Per germline, CDR1 SGHRS and CDR2 YFSETQ. The CDR3 here is CASIGLAAYEQYF. The CDR3 bases are TGCGCCAGCATTGGACTAGCGGCATACGAGCAGTACTTC.

The sample holds a few counts of this clonotype. This rearrangement joins TRBV12-3 or TRBV12-4 to TRBJ1-1, with 7 bases lining up with TRBD1. Losses at the gene ends were 6 bases for V and 1 base for J; bases not matched to a gene: 5. The CDR3 contains 14 residues. The CDR3 is CASSSYRGNTEAFF. CDR3 bases: TGTGCCAGCAGCTCATACAGGGGGAACACTGAAGCTTTCTTT.

This clonotype was counted between two and nine times. The genes are TRBV7-9 and TRBJ2-3; tentatively, D is TRBD2 (6 bases). The CDR3 covers 16 residues. Germline V lookup: CDR1 SEHNR, CDR2 FQNEAQ (reference sequence). V shed 1 base and J shed 2 bases, with 13 bases lying between them. The CDR3 DNA follows: TGTGCCAGCAGCTTAGTGTCTAGCGCATTCACAGATACGCAGTATTTT. It specifies CASSLVSSAFTDTQYF. Drawing the rest from reference TRBV7-9 and TRBJ2-3, the complete variable domain is DTGVSQNPRHKITKRGQNVTFRCDPISEHNRLYWYRQTLGQGPEFLTYFQNEAQLEKSRLLSDRFSAERPKGSFSTLEIQRTEQGDSAMYLCASSLVSSAFTDTQYFGPGTRLTVL.

V and J are TRBV20-1 and TRBJ2-3, with D possibly being TRBD2 (6 bases). The CDR3 contains 14 residues. Germline V gene lookup returns CDR1 DFQATT and CDR2 SNEGSKA (reference sequence). Trimming stripped 3 bases from V and 4 bases from J, with 14 bases between. CDR3 region: CSASKGWGADTQYF. CDR3 coding DNA: TGCAGTGCTAGTAAGGGGTGGGGGGCAGATACGCAGTATTTT.

The rearrangement links TRBV3-1 to TRBJ2-5; no definite D call. The CDR3 has 17 amino acids. The ends were cut back, 4 bases at V and 2 bases at J, with 20 bases in the middle. Per the germline V gene, CDR1 is LGHDT and CDR2 is YNNKEL (reference sequence). Here the CDR3 reads CASSRLGQLGLQETQYF. CDR3 nucleotides: TGTGCCAGCAGCCGCCTTGGGCAGTTGGGGTTACAAGAGACCCAGTACTTC.

This clonotype was seen ten or more times. This sequence joins TRBV20-1 and TRBJ1-6; 9 nucleotides agree with TRBD1. The CDR3 consists of 15 residues. CDR1 and CDR2 (germline): DFQATT, SNEGSKA (reference sequence). V dropped 3 bases and J dropped 9; count of bases not matched to a gene: 9. CDR3 protein: CSARTGGSGRSPLHF. In DNA form, the CDR3 reads TGCAGTGCTAGGACAGGGGGAAGCGGACGTTCACCCCTCCACTTT.

The chain combines TRBV6-2 or TRBV6-3 with TRBJ2-7, with 8 bases identical to TRBD1. Germline-derived CDR1 and CDR2 are MNHEY and SVGEGT. The CDR3 consists of 14 residues. The V segment lost 7 bases and the J segment 4 bases; nucleotides outside the gene matches: 9. The CDR3 sequence: CASTTQGARYEQYV. The CDR3 DNA is TGTGCCAGCACAACCCAGGGGGCGAGGTACGAGCAGTACGTC.

CDR3 residues: CASSREVDRGELFF. The CDR3 nucleotides are TGTGCCAGCAGCCGTGAGGTAGACCGCGGGGAGCTGTTTTTT. This chain connects TRBV5-4 to TRBJ2-2; D uncertain. Germline assignment: CDR1 SGHNT and CDR2 YYREEE (reference sequence). This CDR3 contains 14 residues. V lost 4 bases to trimming and J lost 7 bases, with 14 bases between them.

Here the CDR3 reads CASSAVERGTTDTQYF. CDR3 nucleotide sequence: TGCGCCAGCAGCGCCGTGGAGCGGGGGACCACAGATACGCAGTATTTT. V usage is TRBV4-3 and J usage is TRBJ2-3; 8 bases are a match to TRBD2. Germline V lookup: CDR1 LGHNA, CDR2 YSLEER. The J segment lost 2 bases and the V segment lost 5 bases, leaving 9 bases of the junction unmatched. The CDR3 length is 16 residues.